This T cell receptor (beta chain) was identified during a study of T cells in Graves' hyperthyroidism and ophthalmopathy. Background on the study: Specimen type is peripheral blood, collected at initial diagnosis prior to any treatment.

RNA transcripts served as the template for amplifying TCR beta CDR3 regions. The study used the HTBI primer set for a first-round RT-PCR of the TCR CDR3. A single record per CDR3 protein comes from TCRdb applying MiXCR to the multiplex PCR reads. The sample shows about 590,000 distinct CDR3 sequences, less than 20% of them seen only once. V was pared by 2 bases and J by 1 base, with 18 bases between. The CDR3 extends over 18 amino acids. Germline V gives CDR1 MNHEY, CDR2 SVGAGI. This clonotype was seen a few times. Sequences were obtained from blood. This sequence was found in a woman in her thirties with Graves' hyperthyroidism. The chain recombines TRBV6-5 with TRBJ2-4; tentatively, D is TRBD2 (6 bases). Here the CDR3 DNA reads TGTGCCAGCAGTTACCTGAGGGACTCAAGGAAGGCCAAAAACATTCAGTACTTC. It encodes CASSYLRDSRKAKNIQYF.